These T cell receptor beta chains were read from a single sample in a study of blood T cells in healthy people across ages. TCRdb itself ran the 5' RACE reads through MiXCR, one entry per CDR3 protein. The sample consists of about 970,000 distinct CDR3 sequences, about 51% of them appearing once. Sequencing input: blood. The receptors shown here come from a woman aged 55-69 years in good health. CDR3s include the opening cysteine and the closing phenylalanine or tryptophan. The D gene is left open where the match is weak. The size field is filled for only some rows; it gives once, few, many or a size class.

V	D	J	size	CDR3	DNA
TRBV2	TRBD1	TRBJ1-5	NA	CASTGTAYSNQPQHF	TGTGCCAGCACCGGGACAGCGTATAGCAATCAGCCCCAGCATTTT
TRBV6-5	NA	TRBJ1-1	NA	CACSYAVNTEAFF	TGTGCCTGCAGTTACGCAGTTAACACTGAAGCTTTCTTT
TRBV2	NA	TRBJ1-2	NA	CASTSFPESNYGYTF	TGTGCCAGCACATCTTTCCCGGAGAGCAACTATGGCTACACCTTC
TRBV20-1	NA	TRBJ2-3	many	CSAGAGGSTDTQYF	TGCAGTGCTGGGGCCGGCGGGAGCACAGATACGCAGTATTTT
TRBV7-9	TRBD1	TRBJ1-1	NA	CASSRGQVWQEAFF	TGTGCCAGCAGCAGAGGACAGGTTTGGCAGGAAGCTTTCTTT
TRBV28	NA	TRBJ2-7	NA	CASRYQGFNEQYF	TGTGCCAGCAGGTATCAGGGGTTCAACGAGCAGTACTTC
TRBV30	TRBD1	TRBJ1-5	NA	CAWSLGQGGQPQHF	TGTGCCTGGAGTCTGGGACAGGGTGGTCAGCCCCAGCATTTT
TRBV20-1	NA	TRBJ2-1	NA	CSAAVGVGISNEQFF	TGCAGTGCTGCGGTTGGGGTAGGGATCAGTAATGAGCAGTTCTTC
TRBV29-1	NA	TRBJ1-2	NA	CSVEASVGDGYTF	TGCAGCGTTGAGGCGTCAGTTGGTGATGGCTACACCTTC
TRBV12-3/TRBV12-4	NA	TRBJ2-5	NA	CASSLQRLNQETQYF	TGTGCCAGCAGTTTACAGAGATTAAACCAAGAGACCCAGTACTTC
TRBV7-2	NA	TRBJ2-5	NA	CASSYLATQETQYF	TGTGCCAGCAGCTACCTAGCGACCCAAGAGACCCAGTACTTC
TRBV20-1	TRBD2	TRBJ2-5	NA	CSACTSGGGETQYF	TGCAGTGCTTGTACTAGCGGAGGAGGAGAGACCCAGTACTTC
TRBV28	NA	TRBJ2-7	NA	CASSPLGVQYF	TGTGCCAGCAGTCCCCTAGGAGTACAGTACTTC
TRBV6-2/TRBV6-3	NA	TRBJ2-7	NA	CATQWTYTAGQYF	TGTGCCACCCAGTGGACCTACACGGCCGGGCAGTACTTC
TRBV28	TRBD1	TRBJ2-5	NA	CASSLFRGWETQYF	TGTGCCAGCAGTCTATTCAGGGGGTGGGAGACCCAGTACTTC
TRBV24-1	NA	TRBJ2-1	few	CATSGVTVLEGQFF	TGTGCCACCAGTGGAGTGACAGTCTTAGAGGGGCAGTTCTTC
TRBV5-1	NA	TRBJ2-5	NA	CASSLAVWVQETQYF	TGCGCCAGCAGCTTGGCCGTCTGGGTTCAAGAGACCCAGTACTTC
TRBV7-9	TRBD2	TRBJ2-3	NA	CASTSAGGLTDTQYF	TGTGCCAGCACGTCGGCGGGAGGGCTCACAGATACGCAGTATTTT
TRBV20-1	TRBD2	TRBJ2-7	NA	CSASASGTSVYEQYF	TGCAGTGCTTCAGCCTCCGGGACTAGCGTTTACGAGCAGTACTTC
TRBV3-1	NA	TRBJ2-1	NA	CASSQNSRRDNEQFF	TGTGCCAGCAGCCAAAACAGTCGTAGGGACAATGAGCAGTTCTTC